This T cell receptor (beta chain) derives from a study of blood T cell repertoires in COVID-19. Turning to the study itself: T cells, B-cell-depleted T cells, or PBMCs supplied cDNA or gDNA.

Generated by immunoSEQ multiplex PCR, the TCRdb table keeps only in-frame clones and is missing some. Of about 41,000 clones in the sample, around four fifths were seen once. The V gene end was trimmed by 3 bases and the J gene end by 9 bases; junction bases not matched to a gene: 15. The CDR3 loop spans 17 amino acids. The germline CDR1 and CDR2 sequences are LGHDT and YNNKEL (reference sequence). What was sequenced was peripheral blood. The chain is built from TRBV3-1 (or the pseudogene TRBV3-2) and TRBJ2-1; 9 bases align to TRBD2. The sequence was obtained from an elderly woman with active or convalescent COVID-19. DNA of the CDR3: TGTGCCAGCAGCCAGTCAACTAGCGGGTTTAAGCGCAGTGAGCAGTTCTTC. This translates into CASSQSTSGFKRSEQFF.